The subject of this entry is one T cell receptor (beta chain). Its antigen is not yet known. Per-base quality was not reported, and no clone a single base away is much larger than it. CDR1 and CDR2, looked up from the germline V gene (reference sequence), are SEHNR and FQNEAQ. V is shortened by 1 base, J by 3 bases, and the region joining them spans 15 bases. Its CDR3 holds 16 amino acids, cysteine through phenylalanine. The retained sequence is limited to the CDR3, 48 bases, with the frame set at the first base. TCRbeta CDR3 regions were amplified from genomic DNA using the immunoSEQ Assay, a bias-controlled multiplex PCR. On the study's bioinformatics: The number of nucleated cells in each sample was estimated from the amplification of reference gene primers within the assay. Sequence reads were collapsed and filtered to measure the absolute abundance of every unique TCRbeta CDR3 rearrangement. Productive Simpson clonality was computed per sample as the square root of Simpson's diversity index over productive rearrangements. Imported from immuneACCESS, the table was reduced by TCRdb to in-frame sequences with V and J called. These copies leave out some clones; in studies compared against another copy, an unresolved V gene accounts for under half, and the cause of the remainder is not known. For V, J and clone size, that table is used; D and trimming come from the DNA. The sample table contains a few hundred thousand clones; only one count was recorded for about 90% of them. Around 0.6% of the sample is held by the ten biggest clonotypes.

These data originate in a study of blood T cell repertoires in COVID-19 (dated by TCRdb to 2020 to 2021). Some background on the complete study: Samples from collaborators originated in the United States, Italy and Spain and spanned both the acute and convalescent phases of COVID-19. The material from the prospective study consisted of cDNA or gDNA derived from T cells, B-cell-depleted T cells, or PBMCs. The dataset comprised deeply sampled blood TCRbeta repertoires from subjects exposed to, actively infected with, or recovered from COVID-19. A freely available public database, intended as a resource for researchers studying the immune response to SARS-CoV-2, is where the repertoires were released. Samples came from the ongoing ImmuneRACE study (first 160 participants) plus 1,254 subjects from 6 global collaborators. Sample metadata almost always included a de-identified subject ID, COVID-19 status, age in years and sex. Where available, HLA class I and class II types were obtained from metadata supplied by the sample provider rather than from assay-based typing.

Participants in the prospective study were enrolled through a virtual design, were aged 18 to 89 years, and lived in roughly 25 United States geographic areas. In the prospective study, participants were assigned to cohorts based on the clinical history participants reported in a screening survey and a study questionnaire. Recovered participants in ImmuneRACE Cohort 3 were defined as having two consecutive negative NP/OP PCR tests, clearance from a healthcare professional, or resolution of symptoms. In the prospective study, whole blood, serum and a nasopharyngeal or oropharyngeal swab were collected from each participant by mobile phlebotomists. Prospective study participants could optionally give additional blood draws and questionnaires over an approximately two-month period. Before DNA extraction, blood samples from the prospective study were shipped at room temperature or frozen. What the research found in general, with its limitations: How much clinical and demographic metadata was included differed by source and by participant, and the metadata was provided uncurated.

Sequences were obtained from PBMCs or T cells enriched from blood (not recorded which). This chain joins TRBV7-9 to TRBJ1-1; the D segment cannot be called with confidence. This clonotype was obtained from a man in his late teens or twenties who had recovered from COVID-19. The CDR3 region has the sequence CASSLGDGSRDTEAFF. The sequence in DNA is TGTGCCAGCAGCTTAGGTGACGGGAGCCGGGACACTGAAGCTTTCTTT.